The sequence of this TCR beta chain was determined in a study of T cell responses to AZD1222 COVID-19 vaccine (dated by TCRdb to 2020 to 2022). Background for the entire study: AZD1222 recipients whose second dose came at about 4 weeks and those whose second dose came at about 12 weeks were combined into one group, since spike-specific TCR depth and breadth did not differ between the two schedules. TCR sequencing was performed for about 250 trial participants, of whom around 200 were given two doses of AZD1222 and around 25 were given two doses of MenACWY control vaccine. Trial participants were enrolled into age subgroups of 18-55, 56-69 and 70-plus years, which contained approximately 150, 28 and 58 TCR-sequenced participants, respectively.

The CDR3 regions of human TCRbeta chains were subjected to immunosequencing. In the paper's pipeline: Repertoire TCRs were checked for matches against a reference library of SARS-CoV-2-specific TCRs that had been generated using the MIRA antigen-specificity platform. Breadth was defined as the fraction of unique TCRs that were SARS-CoV-2-associated, and depth was defined as the fraction of total T cells that were SARS-CoV-2-associated. Using the MIRA data, each spike-specific TCR was assigned both to the spike region to which the TCR was reactive and to a CD4 or CD8 class. Log10-transformed breadth and depth values were compared by one-way ANOVA with Sidak's multiple comparisons tests. TCRdb mirrors the immuneACCESS table, restricted to in-frame sequences. Some clones are absent from its copies; in checked studies, under half trace to an unresolved V gene, and the reason for the others is unknown. The DNA gave D and trimming, while V, J and clone size come from that table. A total of about 55,000 clones appear in this sample, over 75% of them only once. The ten most abundant clones make up over 12% of the sample.

A note on this clone: Which antigen it targets is not known. No much larger clone exists at a distance of one base, and base qualities are not known.

According to the study, the label for this sample's time point signals: baseline before first vaccination. Vaccinee samples came from UK trials COV001 and COV002, including a single-blind randomized controlled phase 2/3 trial of AZD1222 (ChAdOx1 nCoV-19) in healthy adults. For TCRbeta chain sequencing, PBMC samples were collected from trial participants at day 0 and at day 28 after the second dose. Study-wide findings and limitations: Because no day 14 peak-response samples were available, repertoires were characterized only after the peak T cell response. After two AZD1222 doses, spike-specific TCR breadth and depth were significantly higher than at day 0 and than in MenACWY recipients. Nearly half of unique spike-specific TCRs reportedly recognized epitopes outside regions mutated in the B.1.351 and B.1.1.7 variants. The 56-69-year group was small, and its depth increase did not reach significance, likely because of low power. Conclusions about previously exposed vaccinees are limited, since just 5 or 6 AZD1222 recipients were seropositive for SARS-CoV-2 at baseline. Most participants were white British and females outnumbered males, and the authors suggested that clonal diversity may have been underestimated. CD4 TCRs associated with the vaccine covered the entire spike protein, and the dominant responses were in regions 160-218 and 743-854.

V is pared back by 0 bases and J by 4 bases, with 14 bases lying between the germline termini. Reading from cysteine to phenylalanine, the CDR3 counts 16 amino acids. The retained sequence is limited to the CDR3, 48 bases, with the frame set at the first base. The germline V gene gives CDR1 as SNHLY and CDR2 as FYNNEI. The V and J genes are TRBV2 and TRBJ2-3; the D gene is not confidently resolved. The receptor's source is an adult in good health. The sample consisted of peripheral blood, taken on day 0 of AZD1222 vaccination. The DNA reads as follows: TGTGCCAGCAGTGAAGCGCCACAGTTCGACGCAGATACGCAGTATTTT. The encoded protein is CASSEAPQFDADTQYF.